This TCR beta chain was recovered during a study of beta chain features in type 1 diabetes. Study-level findings and limits: Within each of all four CD4+ subsets, Type 1 diabetes patients had TCRB CDR3s that were moderately but significantly shorter.

On this clone itself: Its antigen is currently unknown.

The CDR3 loop spans 14 amino acids. Germline values: CDR1 SNHLY, CDR2 FYNNEI. J lost 3 bases, V lost 6 bases, and 4 bases had no gene match. Reverse transcribing all isolated RNA meant expressed TCRB transcripts were sequenced. The assay was immunoSEQ multiplex PCR, and TCRdb's table has in-frame clones only and misses some. The table lists fewer than 250,000 clones, around 9.6% of them singletons. Sample: naive CD4+ T cells from blood. The sequence was obtained from a woman aged 18-35 years in good health. The chain couples TRBV2 to TRBJ1-5; 8 positions match TRBD1. For the CDR3, the DNA is TGTGCCAGCAGACAGGGGGTGACCAATCAGCCCCAGCATTTT. Its translation is CASRQGVTNQPQHF.